This T cell receptor beta chain was observed in a study of shared clonotypes between healthy human individuals. Libraries were prepared by immunoSEQ multiplex PCR; TCRdb keeps only in-frame clonotypes and omits some of them. The table shows fewer than 1.4 million clones, with around 82% occurring only once. The CDR3 extends over 13 amino acids. Germline V gives CDR1 MNHNS, CDR2 SASEGT. The ends lost 6 bases at V and 2 bases at J; junction bases unmatched: 2. The sequenced material came from memory CD4+ T cells from PBMCs. As for subset: CD45RA-negative fraction. V usage is TRBV6-1 and J usage is TRBJ2-7; 9 bases map to TRBD2. The origin of this receptor is a young man in good health. Some clones in this sample may be carry-over from other donors' samples. The CDR3 reads CASRPSGAYEQYF. DNA for the CDR3: TGTGCCAGCAGACCTAGCGGGGCCTACGAGCAGTACTTC.